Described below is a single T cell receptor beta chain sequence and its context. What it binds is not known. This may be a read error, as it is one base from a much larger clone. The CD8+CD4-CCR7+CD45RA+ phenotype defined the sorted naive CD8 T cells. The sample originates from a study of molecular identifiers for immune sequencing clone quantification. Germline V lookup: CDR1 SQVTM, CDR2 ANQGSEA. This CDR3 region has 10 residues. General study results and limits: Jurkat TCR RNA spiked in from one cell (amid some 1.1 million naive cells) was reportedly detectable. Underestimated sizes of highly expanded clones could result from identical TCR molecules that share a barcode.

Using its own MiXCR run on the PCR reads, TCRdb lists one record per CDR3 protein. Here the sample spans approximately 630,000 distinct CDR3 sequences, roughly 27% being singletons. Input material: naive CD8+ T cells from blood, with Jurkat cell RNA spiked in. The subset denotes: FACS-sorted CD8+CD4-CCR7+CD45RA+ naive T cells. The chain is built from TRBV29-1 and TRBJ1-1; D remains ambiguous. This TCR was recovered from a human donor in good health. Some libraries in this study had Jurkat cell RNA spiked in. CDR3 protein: CSVEAVEALF. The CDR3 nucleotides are TGCAGCGTTGAGGCGGTTGAAGCTCTCTTT.